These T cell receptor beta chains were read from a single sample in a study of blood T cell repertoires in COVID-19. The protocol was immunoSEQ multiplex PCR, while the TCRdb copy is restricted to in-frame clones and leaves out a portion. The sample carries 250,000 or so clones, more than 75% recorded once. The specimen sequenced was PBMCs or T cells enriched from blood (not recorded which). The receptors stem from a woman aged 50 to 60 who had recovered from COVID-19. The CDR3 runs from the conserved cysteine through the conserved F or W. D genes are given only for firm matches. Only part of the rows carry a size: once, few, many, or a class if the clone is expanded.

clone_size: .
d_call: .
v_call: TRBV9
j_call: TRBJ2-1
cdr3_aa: CASGTGSSYNEQFF
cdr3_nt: TGTGCCAGCGGCACCGGGAGCTCCTACAATGAGCAGTTCTTC

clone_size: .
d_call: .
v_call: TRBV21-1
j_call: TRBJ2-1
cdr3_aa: CASIWAGEGNEQFF
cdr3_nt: TGTGCCAGCATCTGGGCGGGAGAAGGCAATGAGCAGTTCTTC

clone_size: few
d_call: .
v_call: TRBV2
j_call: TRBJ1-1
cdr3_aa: CASSGQTGAFF
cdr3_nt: TGTGCCAGCAGTGGCCAGACGGGAGCTTTCTTT

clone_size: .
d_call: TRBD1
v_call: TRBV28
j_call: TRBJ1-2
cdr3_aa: CASRAGQKNYGYTF
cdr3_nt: TGTGCCAGCAGGGCGGGACAGAAAAACTATGGCTACACCTTC

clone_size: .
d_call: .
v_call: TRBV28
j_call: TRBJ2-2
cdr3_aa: CASSGPLGALNTGELFF
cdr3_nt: TGTGCCAGCAGTGGACCCTTGGGGGCCTTGAACACCGGGGAGCTGTTTTTT

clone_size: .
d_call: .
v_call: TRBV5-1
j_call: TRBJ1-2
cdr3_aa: CASSLTDNYGYTF
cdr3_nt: TGCGCCAGCAGCTTAACAGACAACTATGGCTACACCTTC

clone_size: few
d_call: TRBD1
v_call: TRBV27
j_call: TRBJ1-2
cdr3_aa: CASSRTGGVYGYTF
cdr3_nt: TGTGCCAGCAGCAGGACAGGGGGCGTCTATGGCTACACCTTC

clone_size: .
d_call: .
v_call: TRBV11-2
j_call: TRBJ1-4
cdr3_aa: CASSHGILPGEKLFF
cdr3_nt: TGTGCCAGCAGTCACGGGATCCTACCGGGTGAAAAACTGTTTTTT

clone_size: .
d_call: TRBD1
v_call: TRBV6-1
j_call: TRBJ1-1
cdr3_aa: CASSEGQGVNTEAFF
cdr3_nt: TGTGCCAGCAGTGAAGGACAGGGGGTGAACACTGAAGCTTTCTTT

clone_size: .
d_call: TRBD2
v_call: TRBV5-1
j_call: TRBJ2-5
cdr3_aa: CASSYGLAQETQYF
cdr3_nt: TGCGCCAGCAGCTACGGACTAGCTCAAGAGACCCAGTACTTC

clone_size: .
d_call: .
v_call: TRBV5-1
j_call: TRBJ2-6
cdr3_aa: CASAGTGANVLTF
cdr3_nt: TGCGCCAGCGCGGGAACTGGGGCCAACGTCCTGACTTTC

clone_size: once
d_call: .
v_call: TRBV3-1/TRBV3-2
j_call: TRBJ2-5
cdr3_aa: CASSQGQGAETQYF
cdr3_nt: TGTGCCAGCAGCCAAGGTCAAGGGGCCGAGACCCAGTACTTC

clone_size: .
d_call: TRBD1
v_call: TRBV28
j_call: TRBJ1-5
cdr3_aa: CASRKTGGNQPQHF
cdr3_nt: TGTGCCAGCAGAAAGACAGGGGGCAATCAGCCCCAGCATTTT

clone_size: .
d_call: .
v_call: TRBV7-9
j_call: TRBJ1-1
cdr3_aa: CASSRGGNAEAFF
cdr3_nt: TGTGCCAGCAGCCGAGGAGGGAACGCTGAAGCTTTCTTT

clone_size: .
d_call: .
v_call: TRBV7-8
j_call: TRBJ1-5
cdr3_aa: CASSLVGGFNQPQHF
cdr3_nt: TGTGCCAGCAGCTTAGTGGGAGGTTTCAATCAGCCCCAGCATTTT

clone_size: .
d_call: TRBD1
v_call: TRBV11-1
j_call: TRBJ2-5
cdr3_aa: CASSSSTGGGETQYF
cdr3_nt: TGTGCCAGCAGCTCCTCGACAGGGGGCGGGGAGACCCAGTACTTC

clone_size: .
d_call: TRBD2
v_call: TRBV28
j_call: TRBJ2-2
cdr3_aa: CASRPSGSPGELFF
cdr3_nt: TGTGCCAGCAGGCCTAGCGGGAGTCCCGGGGAGCTGTTTTTT

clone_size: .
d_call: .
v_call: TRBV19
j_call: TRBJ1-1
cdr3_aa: CASGQTITEAFF
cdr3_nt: TGTGCCAGTGGACAGACTATCACTGAAGCTTTCTTT

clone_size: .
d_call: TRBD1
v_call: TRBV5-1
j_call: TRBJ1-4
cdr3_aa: CASSSTGATNEKLFF
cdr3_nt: TGCGCCAGCAGCTCAACAGGGGCAACTAATGAAAAACTGTTTTTT

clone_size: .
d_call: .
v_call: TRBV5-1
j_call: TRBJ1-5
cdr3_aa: CASSSSGGNQPQHF
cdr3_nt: TGCGCCAGCAGCTCTTCAGGCGGCAATCAGCCCCAGCATTTT

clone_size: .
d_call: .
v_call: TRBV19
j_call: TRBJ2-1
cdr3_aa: CASSIVQAYNEQFF
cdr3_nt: TGTGCCAGTAGTATTGTACAGGCCTACAATGAGCAGTTCTTC

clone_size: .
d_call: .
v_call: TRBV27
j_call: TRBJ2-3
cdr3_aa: CASSLTFSDTQYF
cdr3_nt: TGTGCCAGCAGTTTAACTTTTTCAGATACGCAGTATTTT

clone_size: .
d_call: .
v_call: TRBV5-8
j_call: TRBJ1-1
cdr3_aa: CASSLGANTEAFF
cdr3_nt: TGTGCCAGCAGCTTAGGGGCCAACACTGAAGCTTTCTTT

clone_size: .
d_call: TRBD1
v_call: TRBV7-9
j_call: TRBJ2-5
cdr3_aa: CASSLGQGVVETQYF
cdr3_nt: TGTGCCAGCAGCTTGGGCCAGGGGGTGGTCGAGACCCAGTACTTC

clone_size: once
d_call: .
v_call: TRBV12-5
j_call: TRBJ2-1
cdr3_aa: CASGLANGGYNEQFF
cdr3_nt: TGTGCTAGTGGCCTTGCGAATGGGGGGTACAATGAGCAGTTCTTC

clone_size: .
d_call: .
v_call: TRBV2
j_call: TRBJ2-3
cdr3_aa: CASSEPSKPIF
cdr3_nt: TGTGCCAGCAGTGAACCTAGCAAACCAATCTTT

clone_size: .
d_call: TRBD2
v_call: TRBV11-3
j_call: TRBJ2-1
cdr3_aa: CASSLEVAGGPRNEQFF
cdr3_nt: TGTGCCAGCAGCTTAGAGGTAGCGGGAGGGCCTCGCAATGAGCAGTTCTTC

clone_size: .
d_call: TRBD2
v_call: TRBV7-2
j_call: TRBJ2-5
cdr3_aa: CASLRTGTSGRQETQYF
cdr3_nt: TGTGCCAGCTTGCGAACCGGGACTAGCGGGAGACAAGAGACCCAGTACTTC

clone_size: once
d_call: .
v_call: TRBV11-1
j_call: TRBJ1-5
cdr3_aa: CASSLNRDQPQHF
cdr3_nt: TGTGCCAGCAGCTTAAACAGAGATCAGCCCCAGCATTTT

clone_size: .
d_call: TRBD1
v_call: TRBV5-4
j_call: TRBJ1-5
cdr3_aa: CASSPLFGQGRDNNQPQHF
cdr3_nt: TGTGCCAGCAGCCCCCTGTTCGGACAGGGCCGCGACAACAATCAGCCCCAGCATTTT

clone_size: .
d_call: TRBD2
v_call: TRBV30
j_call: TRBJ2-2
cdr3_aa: CAWSTTSGSLGNTGELFF
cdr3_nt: TGTGCCTGGAGTACGACTAGCGGGAGTTTGGGGAACACCGGGGAGCTGTTTTTT

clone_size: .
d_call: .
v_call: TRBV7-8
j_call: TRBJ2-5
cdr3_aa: CASSLVGGTRWSGETQYF
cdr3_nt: TGTGCCAGCAGCTTAGTGGGAGGAACGAGGTGGTCAGGAGAGACCCAGTACTTC

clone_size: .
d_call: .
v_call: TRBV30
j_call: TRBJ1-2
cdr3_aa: CAWSETGNYGYTF
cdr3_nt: TGTGCCTGGAGCGAAACAGGGAACTATGGCTACACCTTC

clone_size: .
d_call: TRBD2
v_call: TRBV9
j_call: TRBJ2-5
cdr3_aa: CANSVQAGNQETQYF
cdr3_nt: TGTGCCAACAGCGTACAAGCGGGAAATCAAGAGACCCAGTACTTC

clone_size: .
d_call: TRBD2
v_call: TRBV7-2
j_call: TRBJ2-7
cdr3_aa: CASSSSGSSYEQYF
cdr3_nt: TGTGCCAGCAGCTCTAGCGGGAGTTCCTACGAGCAGTACTTC

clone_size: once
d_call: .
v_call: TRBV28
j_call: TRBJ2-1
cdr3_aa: CASSSYNEQFF
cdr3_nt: TGTGCCAGCAGCTCTTACAATGAGCAGTTCTTC

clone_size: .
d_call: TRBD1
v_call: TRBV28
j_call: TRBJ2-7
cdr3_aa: CASRPGTGVSAVLEQYF
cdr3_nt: TGTGCCAGCAGGCCCGGGACAGGGGTCTCGGCGGTCCTCGAGCAGTACTTC

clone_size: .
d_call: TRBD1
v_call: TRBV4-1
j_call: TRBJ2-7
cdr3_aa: CASSQEYRGSYEQYF
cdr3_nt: TGCGCCAGCAGCCAAGAATACAGGGGGTCCTACGAGCAGTACTTC

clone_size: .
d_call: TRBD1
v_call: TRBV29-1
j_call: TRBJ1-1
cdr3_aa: CSVTGHLNTEAFF
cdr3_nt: TGCAGCGTGACAGGGCACTTGAACACTGAAGCTTTCTTT

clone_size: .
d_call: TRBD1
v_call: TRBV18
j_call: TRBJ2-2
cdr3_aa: CASSPRGQGTNTGELFF
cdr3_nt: TGTGCCAGCTCACCCCGCGGACAGGGAACGAACACCGGGGAGCTGTTTTTT

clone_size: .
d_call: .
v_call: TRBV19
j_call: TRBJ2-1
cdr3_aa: CASRTLSGSIHNEQFF
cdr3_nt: TGTGCCAGTAGGACGCTGTCCGGGTCAATACACAATGAGCAGTTCTTC

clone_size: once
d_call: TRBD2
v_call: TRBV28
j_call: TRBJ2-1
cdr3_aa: CASSFLAAYDEQFF
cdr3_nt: TGTGCCAGCAGTTTCCTAGCGGCCTATGATGAGCAGTTCTTC

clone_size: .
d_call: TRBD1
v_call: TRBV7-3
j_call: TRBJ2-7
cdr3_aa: CASSLTTGNEQYF
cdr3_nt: TGTGCCAGCAGCTTAACGACAGGGAACGAGCAGTACTTC

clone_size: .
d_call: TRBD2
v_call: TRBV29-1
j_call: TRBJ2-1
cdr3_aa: CSVYSGSYVLNEQFF
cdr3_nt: TGCAGCGTTTACAGCGGGAGTTATGTTTTAAATGAGCAGTTCTTC

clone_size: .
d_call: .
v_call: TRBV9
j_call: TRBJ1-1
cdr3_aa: CASSVGHKNTEAFF
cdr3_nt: TGTGCCAGCAGCGTAGGACACAAGAACACTGAAGCTTTCTTT

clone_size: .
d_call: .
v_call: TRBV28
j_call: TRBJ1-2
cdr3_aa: CASSLRQALLGYTF
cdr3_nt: TGTGCCAGCAGTTTACGACAGGCTTTACTTGGCTACACCTTC

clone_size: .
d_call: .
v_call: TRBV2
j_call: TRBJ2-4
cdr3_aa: CASSAETVRLAKNIQYF
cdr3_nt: TGTGCCAGCAGTGCCGAGACAGTCAGACTAGCCAAAAACATTCAGTACTTC

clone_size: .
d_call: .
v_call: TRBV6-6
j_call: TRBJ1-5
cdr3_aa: CASSYLAEIEPQHF
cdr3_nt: TGTGCCAGCAGTTACTTAGCGGAGATTGAGCCCCAGCATTTT

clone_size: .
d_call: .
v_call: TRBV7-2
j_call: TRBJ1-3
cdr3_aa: CASSPPGGRSGNTIYF
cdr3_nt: TGTGCCAGCAGCCCCCCCGGGGGGAGATCTGGAAACACCATATATTTT

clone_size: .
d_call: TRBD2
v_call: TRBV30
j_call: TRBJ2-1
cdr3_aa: CAWSVPPGGPANEQFF
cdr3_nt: TGTGCCTGGAGTGTACCCCCGGGAGGGCCCGCCAATGAGCAGTTCTTC

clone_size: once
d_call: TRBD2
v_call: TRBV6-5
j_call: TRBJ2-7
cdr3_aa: CASSPSGQYEQYF
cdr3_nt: TGTGCCAGCAGTCCTAGCGGGCAATACGAGCAGTACTTC

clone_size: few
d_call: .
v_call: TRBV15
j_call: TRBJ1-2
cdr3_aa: CATSLRFTNYGYTF
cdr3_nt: TGTGCCACCAGCTTGAGATTTACTAACTATGGCTACACCTTC

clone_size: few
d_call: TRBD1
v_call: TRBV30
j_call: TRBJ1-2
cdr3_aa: CASGGRGSYTF
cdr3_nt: TGTGCCTCAGGGGGCCGAGGAAGCTACACCTTC

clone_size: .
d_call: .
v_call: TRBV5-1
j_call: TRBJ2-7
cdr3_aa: CASSDKGGSYEQYF
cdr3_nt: TGCGCCAGCAGCGATAAAGGGGGCTCCTACGAGCAGTACTTC